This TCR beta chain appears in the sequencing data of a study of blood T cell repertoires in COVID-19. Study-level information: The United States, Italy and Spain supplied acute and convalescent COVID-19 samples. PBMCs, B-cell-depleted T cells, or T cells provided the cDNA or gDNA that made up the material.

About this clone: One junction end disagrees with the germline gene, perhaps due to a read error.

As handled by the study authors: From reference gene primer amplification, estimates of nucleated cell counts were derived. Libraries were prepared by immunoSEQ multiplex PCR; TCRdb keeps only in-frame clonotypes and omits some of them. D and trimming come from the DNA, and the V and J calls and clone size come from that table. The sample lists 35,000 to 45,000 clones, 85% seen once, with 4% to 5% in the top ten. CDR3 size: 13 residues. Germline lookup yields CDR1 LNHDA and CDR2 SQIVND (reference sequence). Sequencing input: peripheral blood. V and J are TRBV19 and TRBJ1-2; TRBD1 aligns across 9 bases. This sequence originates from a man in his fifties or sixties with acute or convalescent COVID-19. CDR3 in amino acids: CASRIGQGIGYTF. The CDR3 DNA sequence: TGTGCCAGTAGGATAGGACAGGGGATCGGCTACACCTTC. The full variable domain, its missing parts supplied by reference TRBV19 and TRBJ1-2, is DGGITQSPKYLFRKEGQNVTLSCEQNLNHDAMYWYRQDPGQGLRLIYYSQIVNDFQKGDIAEGYSVSREKKESFPLTVTSAQKNPTAFYLCASRIGQGIGYTFGSGTRLTVV.